Shown below are 18 T cell receptor beta chains from a single sample sequenced in a study of blood T cell repertoires in COVID-19. Libraries were prepared by immunoSEQ multiplex PCR; TCRdb keeps only in-frame clonotypes and omits some of them. Here the sample spans a few hundred thousand clones, approximately 87% being singletons. Sequenced sample: peripheral blood. These receptors were collected from a woman in her forties or fifties with active or convalescent COVID-19.

The chain couples TRBV7-9 to TRBJ2-5, with 7 bases that match TRBD1. Germline V CDR1 and CDR2: SEHNR, FQNEAQ (reference sequence). The CDR3 loop spans 16 amino acids. Losses at the gene ends were 6 bases for V and 4 bases for J; bases not matched to a gene: 14. The CDR3 nucleotides read TGTGCCAGCAGTGGCCGTTGGCAGGGGGAAGGAGAGACCCAGTACTTC. Amino acid sequence: CASSGRWQGEGETQYF.

The rearrangement uses TRBV29-1 and TRBJ1-2, with 8 bases that match TRBD1. J gave up 3 bases and V 6 bases, and 9 bases lay outside the gene matches. The CDR3 consists of 14 residues. Germline V gene data show CDR1 as SQVTM and CDR2 as ANQGSEA. The CDR3 nucleotides read TGCAGCGTCGACCCGATGACAGGGGACTATGGCTACACCTTC. This gives the protein CSVDPMTGDYGYTF.

V and J are TRBV7-3 and TRBJ2-7, with D perhaps TRBD2 (8 bases). Germline assignment: CDR1 SGHTA and CDR2 FQGTGA. The CDR3 has 16 residues. V was trimmed by 5 bases and J by 3 bases, leaving 20 bases between them. The CDR3 spells CASSPGRGQKLYEQYF. CDR3 bases: TGTGCCAGCAGCCCCGGGAGGGGACAGAAGCTCTACGAGCAGTACTTC.

CDR3 amino acids: CASSLTYSSLRNEQFF. The CDR3 nucleotides read TGTGCCAGCAGCTTAACGTATTCTAGCCTCAGGAATGAGCAGTTCTTC. This chain joins TRBV7-3 and TRBJ2-1, with TRBD2 as a possible D gene (5 bases). The V gene's germline CDR1 is SGHTA and CDR2 FQGTGA. The CDR3 totals 16 residues. Between the trimmed V and J ends, which lost 0 bases and 7 bases, there was a span of 16 bases.

The rearrangement uses TRBV7-9 and TRBJ1-2; a weak D match, TRBD1 (6 bases). CDR1 and CDR2 (germline): SEHNR, FQNEAQ (reference sequence). This CDR3 is 15 amino acids long. Deletions cut 5 bases from V and 5 bases from J, with 18 bases between. CDR3 in amino acids: CASSAPGTNLYGYTF. The CDR3 nucleotides read TGTGCCAGCAGCGCCCCCGGGACAAATTTGTATGGCTACACCTTC.

The J gene is TRBJ2-7, the V gene TRBV19; tentatively, D is TRBD2 (5 bases). Trimming removed 2 bases at V and 0 bases at J, with 8 bases between. The CDR3 extends over 14 amino acids. Per the germline V gene, CDR1 is LNHDA and CDR2 is SQIVND (reference sequence). CDR3 loop: CASSISEASYEQYF. CDR3 DNA sequence: TGTGCCAGTAGTATATCGGAGGCCTCCTACGAGCAGTACTTC. Combining the CDR3 with reference TRBV19 and TRBJ2-7 gives the whole variable domain DGGITQSPKYLFRKEGQNVTLSCEQNLNHDAMYWYRQDPGQGLRLIYYSQIVNDFQKGDIAEGYSVSREKKESFPLTVTSAQKNPTAFYLCASSISEASYEQYFGPGTRLTVT.

The chain employs TRBV10-1 and TRBJ2-7; TRBD1 matches at 9 bases. With 2 bases clipped from V and 3 bases from J, the junction kept 8 bases outside the gene matches. The germline V gene encodes CDR1 WNHNN and CDR2 SYGVQD (reference sequence). The CDR3 has 16 amino acids. The DNA for the CDR3 is TGCGCCAGCAGTGAGAAAACAGGGGGCTCCGTCTACGAGCAGTACTTC. It is translated as CASSEKTGGSVYEQYF.

The J gene is TRBJ2-1, the V gene TRBV5-6; 8 bases fit TRBD2. CDR3 length equals 14 residues. CDR1 SGHDT and CDR2 YYEEEE come from the germline V gene. The J segment lost 8 bases and the V segment lost 4 bases, leaving 8 bases of the junction unmatched. The chain's CDR3 is CASSSERGYDEQFF. In DNA, the CDR3 is TGTGCCAGCAGCAGCGAGCGGGGGTACGATGAGCAGTTCTTC.

This clone was seen a few times. V usage is TRBV15 and J usage is TRBJ1-5, with D maybe TRBD1 (6 bases). Germline values: CDR1 LNHNV, CDR2 YYDKDF (reference sequence). This CDR3 has 14 amino acids. V was trimmed by 0 bases and J by 7 bases, leaving 10 bases between them. The CDR3 DNA reads TGTGCCACCAGCAGAGATCTTGGGGGCCAGCCCCAGCATTTT. Translating it yields CATSRDLGGQPQHF.

The V and J genes are TRBV5-8 and TRBJ2-7; D is possibly TRBD2 (5 bases). The V end was cut by 3 bases, the J end by 5 bases, with 18 bases between. Germline assignment: CDR1 SGHTS and CDR2 YDEGEE. The CDR3 sequence is 15 residues long. CDR3 loop: CASSSEAGPLDEQYF. The CDR3 nucleotides read TGTGCCAGCAGCTCGGAGGCGGGCCCCTTAGACGAGCAGTACTTC. Looking up the rest from reference TRBV5-8 and TRBJ2-7 gives the full variable domain: EAGVTQSPTHLIKTRGQQATLRCSPISGHTSVYWYQQALGLGLQFLLWYDEGEERNRGNFPPRFSGRQFPNYSSELNVNALELEDSALYLCASSSEAGPLDEQYFGPGTRLTVT.

The rearrangement links TRBV6-5 to TRBJ1-2; TRBD1 agrees at 7 bases. Germline values: CDR1 MNHEY, CDR2 SVGAGI. Trimming cost V 5 bases and J 4 bases; bases outside gene matches: 4. The CDR3 sequence is 13 residues long. The CDR3, as DNA: TGTGCCAGCAGTCCGACAGGGTTCTATGGCTACACCTTC. This encodes CASSPTGFYGYTF.

This chain uses TRBV6-1 with TRBJ1-2; a weak D match, TRBD1 (6 bases). Germline V lookup: CDR1 MNHNS, CDR2 SASEGT. V dropped 3 bases and J dropped 4 bases, with 12 bases sitting between them. This CDR3 has 14 amino acids. CDR3 sequence: CASSDQGLGYGYTF. In DNA form, the CDR3 reads TGTGCCAGCAGTGATCAGGGGCTGGGCTATGGCTACACCTTC.

The chain uses TRBV6-2 or TRBV6-3 and TRBJ1-2, with TRBD1 identical over 7 bases. V trimming: 5 bases; J trimming: 3 bases; junction bases outside the gene matches: 6. The length of the CDR3 is 14 residues. Germline CDR1 reads MNHEY; CDR2 reads SVGEGT. In DNA, the CDR3 is TGTGCCAGCAGTCTAGGAGGGGGCTACTATGGCTACACCTTC. It encodes CASSLGGGYYGYTF.

This chain uses TRBV7-2 with TRBJ2-1; the match to TRBD1 covers 8 bases. CDR1 is SGHTA, CDR2 FQGNSA, per germline. The CDR3 sequence is 15 residues long. The J segment lost 3 bases and the V segment lost 3 bases, leaving 4 bases of the junction unmatched. This chain's CDR3 is CASSFRQGNYNEQFF. DNA for the CDR3: TGTGCCAGCAGCTTCCGACAGGGGAACTACAATGAGCAGTTCTTC.

The V call is TRBV9, the J call TRBJ1-4; D possibly corresponds to TRBD1 (5 bases). This CDR3 is 16 amino acids long. The V and J ends lost 3 bases and 3 bases respectively, with 15 bases between them. In germline, CDR1 is SGDLS, CDR2 YYNGEE. In DNA, the CDR3 is TGTGCCAGCAGCGCACAAACAGGCTCCTCTAATGAAAAACTGTTTTTT. Protein product: CASSAQTGSSNEKLFF.

The chain links TRBV6-1 to TRBJ1-2, with D unresolved. The V and J ends lost 1 base and 8 bases respectively, with 8 bases between them. Germline-derived CDR1 and CDR2 are MNHNS and SASEGT. The CDR3 extends over 12 amino acids. The CDR3 spells CASSEGGMGYTF. The CDR3 DNA reads TGTGCCAGCAGTGAAGGAGGGATGGGCTACACCTTC.

V gene TRBV6-2 or TRBV6-3 combines with J gene TRBJ1-1; D call uncertain. V was clipped by 7 bases and J by 4 bases, with 16 bases between them. The CDR3 has 14 amino acids. Germline V gives CDR1 MNHEY, CDR2 SVGEGT. CDR3: CASNPNSPVTEAFF. The CDR3 DNA reads as TGTGCCAGCAACCCCAACAGCCCAGTCACTGAAGCTTTCTTT.

The chain links TRBV6-5 to TRBJ1-4; D is uncertain. The CDR3 runs 16 residues. The germline V gene encodes CDR1 MNHEY and CDR2 SVGAGI. The V gene lost 2 bases and the J gene lost 0 bases, with 10 bases spanning the gap. For the CDR3, the DNA is TGTGCCAGCAGTTACAGCGGGGATCCAACTAATGAAAAACTGTTTTTT. As protein: CASSYSGDPTNEKLFF.